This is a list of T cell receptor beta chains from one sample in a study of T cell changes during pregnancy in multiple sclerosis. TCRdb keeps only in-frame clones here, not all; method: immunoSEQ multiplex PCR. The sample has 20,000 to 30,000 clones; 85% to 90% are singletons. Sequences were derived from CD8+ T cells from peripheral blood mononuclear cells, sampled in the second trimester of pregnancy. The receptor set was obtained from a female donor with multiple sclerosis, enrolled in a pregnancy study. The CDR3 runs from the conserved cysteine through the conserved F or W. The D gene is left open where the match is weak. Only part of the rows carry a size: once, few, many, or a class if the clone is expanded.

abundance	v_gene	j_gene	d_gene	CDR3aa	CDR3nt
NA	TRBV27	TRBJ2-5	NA	CASSFGRALETQYF	TGTGCCAGCAGCTTCGGGAGAGCTTTAGAGACCCAGTACTTC
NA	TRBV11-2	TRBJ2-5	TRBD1	CASSSMDRGEKETQYF	TGTGCCAGCAGCTCCATGGACAGGGGGGAAAAAGAGACCCAGTACTTC
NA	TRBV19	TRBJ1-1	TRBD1	CASSTWRTGRGPEAFF	TGTGCCAGTAGTACATGGAGGACAGGGAGGGGGCCTGAAGCTTTCTTT
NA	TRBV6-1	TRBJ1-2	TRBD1	CASSETGQTPPDYGYTF	TGTGCCAGCAGTGAAACGGGACAGACACCTCCCGATTATGGCTACACCTTC
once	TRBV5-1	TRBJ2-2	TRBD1	CASSSGGTGELFF	TGCGCCAGCAGCTCAGGGGGCACCGGGGAGCTGTTTTTT
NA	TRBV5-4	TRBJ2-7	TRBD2	CASSYSGRGGEQYF	TGTGCCAGCAGTTATAGCGGGAGAGGGGGCGAGCAGTACTTC
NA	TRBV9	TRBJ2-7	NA	CASSVSGSYEQYF	TGTGCCAGCAGCGTTTCCGGGAGCTACGAGCAGTACTTC
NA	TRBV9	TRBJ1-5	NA	CASSAGTPDQPQHF	TGCGCCAGCAGCGCCGGGACACCCGATCAGCCCCAGCATTTT
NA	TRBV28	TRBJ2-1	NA	CASSTGTLLEQFF	TGTGCCAGCAGTACCGGGACACTTCTTGAGCAGTTCTTC
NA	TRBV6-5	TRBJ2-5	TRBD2	CASSYSLAGGKETQYF	TGTGCCAGCAGTTACTCGCTAGCGGGAGGGAAAGAGACCCAGTACTTC
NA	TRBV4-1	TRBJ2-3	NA	CASSQGVRADTQYF	TGCGCCAGCAGCCAAGGAGTTCGGGCAGATACGCAGTATTTT
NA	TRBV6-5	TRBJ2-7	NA	CASSYLAGISYEQYF	TGTGCCAGCAGTTATTTGGCGGGTATCTCCTACGAGCAGTACTTC
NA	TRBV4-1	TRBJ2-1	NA	CASSQEAGPQFF	TGCGCCAGCAGCCAAGAAGCTGGTCCCCAGTTCTTC
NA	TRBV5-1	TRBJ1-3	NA	CASSAQGPGNTIYF	TGCGCCAGCAGCGCACAGGGTCCTGGAAACACCATATATTTT
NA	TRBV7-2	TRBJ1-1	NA	CASSLRLVNTEAFF	TGTGCCAGCAGTCTGAGGCTTGTGAACACTGAAGCTTTCTTT
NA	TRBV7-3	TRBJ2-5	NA	CASSLWGQGTQETQYF	TGTGCCAGCAGCTTATGGGGGCAGGGAACACAAGAGACCCAGTACTTC
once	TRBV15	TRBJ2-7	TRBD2	CATSLAGVSYEQYF	TGTGCCACCAGCCTGGCGGGAGTCTCCTACGAGCAGTACTTC
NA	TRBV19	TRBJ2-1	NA	CASSIGGDEQFF	TGTGCCAGTAGTATTGGAGGGGATGAGCAGTTCTTC
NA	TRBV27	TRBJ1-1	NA	CASRSRALLAAFF	TGTGCCAGCAGATCCCGTGCGCTGCTTGCAGCTTTCTTT
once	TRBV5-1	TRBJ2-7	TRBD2	CASSPIGLAGGTEQYF	TGCGCCAGCAGCCCCATCGGACTAGCGGGCGGGACCGAGCAGTACTTC
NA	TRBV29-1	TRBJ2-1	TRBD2	CSAGLVYGNEQFF	TGCAGCGCTGGACTAGTCTATGGTAATGAGCAGTTCTTC
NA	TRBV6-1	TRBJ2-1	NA	CASSEEASGYNEQFF	TGTGCCAGCAGTGAAGAGGCTAGTGGGTACAATGAGCAGTTCTTC
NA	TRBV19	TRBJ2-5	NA	CASSIAETGGTQYF	TGTGCCAGTAGTATAGCGGAAACCGGAGGGACCCAGTACTTC
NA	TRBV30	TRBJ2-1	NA	CAWSLQGIRYEQFF	TGTGCCTGGAGCCTGCAGGGGATTAGATATGAGCAGTTCTTC
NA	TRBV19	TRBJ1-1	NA	CASTQSLGGYTEAFF	TGTGCCAGTACCCAGAGTCTCGGGGGTTACACTGAAGCTTTCTTT
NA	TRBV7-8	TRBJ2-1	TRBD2	CASSTRLAGTNEQFF	TGTGCCAGCAGCACCCGACTAGCGGGGACCAATGAGCAGTTCTTC
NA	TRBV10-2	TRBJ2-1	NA	CASSESAEGGNEQFF	TGCGCCAGCAGTGAGTCAGCGGAAGGGGGCAATGAGCAGTTCTTC
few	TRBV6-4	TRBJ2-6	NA	CASSSGGANVLTF	TGTGCCAGCAGTTCGGGGGGGGCCAACGTCCTGACTTTC
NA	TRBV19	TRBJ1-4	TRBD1	CASSISDRGQGKLFF	TGTGCCAGTAGTATATCGGACAGGGGGCAAGGAAAACTGTTTTTT
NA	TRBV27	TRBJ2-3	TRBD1	CASSFTGADPDTQYF	TGTGCCAGCAGTTTTACAGGGGCGGATCCAGATACGCAGTATTTT
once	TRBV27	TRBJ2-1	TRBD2	CASSLAGGPNEQFF	TGTGCCAGCAGTTTAGCGGGAGGGCCCAATGAGCAGTTCTTC
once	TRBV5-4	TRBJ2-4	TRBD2	CASSLTGTSGSIAKNIQYF	TGTGCCAGCAGCTTGACCGGGACTAGCGGGAGCATCGCCAAAAACATTCAGTACTTC
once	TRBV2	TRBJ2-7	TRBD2	CASSEGRGLAAYEQYF	TGTGCCAGCAGTGAAGGGCGGGGACTAGCGGCCTACGAGCAGTACTTC
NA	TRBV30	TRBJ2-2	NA	CAWSTGGELFF	TGTGCCTGGAGTACGGGAGGGGAGCTGTTTTTT
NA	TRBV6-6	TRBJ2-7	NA	CASGEQDSYEQYF	TGTGCCAGCGGAGAACAGGACTCCTACGAGCAGTACTTC
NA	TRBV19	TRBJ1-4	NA	CASSSATNEKLFF	TGTGCCAGTAGTTCAGCAACTAATGAAAAACTGTTTTTT
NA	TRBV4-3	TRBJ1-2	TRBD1	CASSLEGTGYGYTF	TGCGCCAGCAGCCTCGAGGGGACAGGGTATGGCTACACCTTC
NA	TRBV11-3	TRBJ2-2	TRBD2	CASSSGLATGELFF	TGTGCCAGCAGCTCCGGACTAGCCACTGGGGAGCTGTTTTTT
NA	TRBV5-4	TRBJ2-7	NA	CASSLGAGDEQYF	TGTGCCAGCAGCTTGGGGGCAGGGGACGAGCAGTACTTC
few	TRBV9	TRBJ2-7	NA	CASSPYEGKGYEQYF	TGTGCCAGCAGCCCCTATGAGGGAAAGGGATACGAGCAGTACTTC
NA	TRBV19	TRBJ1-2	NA	CASSSHRIYGYTF	TGTGCCAGTAGTAGTCACAGGATATATGGCTACACCTTC
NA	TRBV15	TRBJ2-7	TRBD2	CATSRDRGGRFSYEQYF	TGTGCCACCAGCAGAGATAGAGGCGGGAGGTTTTCCTACGAGCAGTACTTC
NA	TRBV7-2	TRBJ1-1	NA	CASSLGANTEAFF	TGTGCCAGCAGCTTGGGCGCGAACACTGAAGCTTTCTTT
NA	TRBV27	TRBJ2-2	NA	CATRGFKMPNTGELFF	TGTGCCACTAGGGGGTTCAAGATGCCAAACACCGGGGAGCTGTTTTTT
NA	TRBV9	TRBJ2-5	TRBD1	CASSEGQGRETQYF	TGTGCCAGCAGCGAGGGACAGGGGCGAGAGACCCAGTACTTC
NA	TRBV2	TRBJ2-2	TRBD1	CATLGTGSTGELFF	TGTGCCACGTTGGGGACAGGGTCCACCGGGGAGCTGTTTTTT
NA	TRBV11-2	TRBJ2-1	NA	CASSSAAGGIYNEQFF	TGTGCCAGCAGCTCGGCCGCAGGTGGTATTTACAATGAGCAGTTCTTC
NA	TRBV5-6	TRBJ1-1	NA	CASSIDSLNTEAFF	TGTGCCAGCAGTATTGACAGCTTAAACACTGAAGCTTTCTTT
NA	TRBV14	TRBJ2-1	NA	CASRSNEQFF	TGTGCCAGCAGGTCAAATGAGCAGTTCTTC
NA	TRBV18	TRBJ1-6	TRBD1	CASSPLTGVNSPLHF	TGTGCCAGCTCACCCCTTACAGGGGTTAATTCACCCCTCCACTTT
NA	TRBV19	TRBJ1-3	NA	CASSERIPRGNTIYF	TGTGCCAGTAGTGAGAGGATCCCTCGGGGAAACACCATATATTTT
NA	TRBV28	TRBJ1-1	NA	CASSSLHWNTEAFF	TGTGCCAGCAGTTCACTGCATTGGAACACTGAAGCTTTCTTT
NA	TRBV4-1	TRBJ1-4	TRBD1	CASSLDRGQIELFF	TGCGCCAGCAGCCTCGACAGGGGGCAGATCGAACTGTTTTTT
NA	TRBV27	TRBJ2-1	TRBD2	CASRTSGSGNEQFF	TGTGCCAGCAGGACTAGCGGGAGTGGCAATGAGCAGTTCTTC
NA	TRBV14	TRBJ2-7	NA	CASSLLWLAIEQYF	TGTGCCAGCAGCCTCTTATGGCTAGCGATCGAGCAGTACTTC
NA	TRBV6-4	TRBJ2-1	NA	CASSASTTNEQFF	TGTGCCAGCAGTGCGTCGACTACGAATGAGCAGTTCTTC
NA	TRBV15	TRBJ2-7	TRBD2	CATSFQRETHEQYF	TGTGCCACCAGCTTTCAGCGGGAGACCCACGAGCAGTACTTC
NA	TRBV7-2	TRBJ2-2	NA	CASSLYTSGAGELFF	TGTGCCAGCAGCTTATATACTAGTGGGGCCGGGGAGCTGTTTTTT
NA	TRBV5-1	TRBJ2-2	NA	CASSGEDIDTGELFF	TGCGCCAGCAGTGGAGAGGACATTGACACCGGGGAGCTGTTTTTT
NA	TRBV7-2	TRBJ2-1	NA	CASSSLTDNEQFF	TGTGCCAGCAGCTCCCTCACAGACAATGAGCAGTTCTTC